This T cell receptor (beta chain) was sequenced for a study of shared clonotypes between healthy human individuals. This clone was found once. Everyone who donated was a Caucasian adult who lived in Nashville, Tennessee. It was at deep level that the assay was run. In the original analysis: ImmunoSEQ gave junction-only sequences without quality scores, so filtering differed. Produced via immunoSEQ multiplex PCR; TCRdb's table is partial and in-frame only. V, J and clone size are those of that table, while D and trimming were read from the DNA. The sample yields some 2,400,000 clones, around 95% seen once. Per the germline V gene, CDR1 is SGHDT and CDR2 is YYEEEE. The CDR3 totals 15 residues. Trimming pared 5 bases from V and 2 bases from J, leaving 14 bases between.

This clonotype was obtained from a man between 18 and 35 years old in good health. The material sequenced was naive CD4+ T cells sorted from blood. This sample's subset: CD45RA+ positively selected. The J gene is TRBJ2-1, the V gene TRBV5-6; tentatively, D is TRBD1 (6 bases). Here the CDR3 reads CASRSGTRAYNEQFF. The DNA for the CDR3 is TGTGCCAGCAGATCCGGGACACGCGCCTACAATGAGCAGTTCTTC.